This TCR beta chain appears in the sequencing data of a study of shared clonotypes between healthy human individuals. The CDR3 totals 13 residues. Looked up from germline, CDR1 is SGHKS and CDR2 is YYEKEE (reference sequence). Trimming left V 0 bases short and J 7 bases short, with 7 bases between. The authors loaded 150 to 250 ng DNA, some 32,000 T cell genomes, into sorted-subset replicate PCRs. Sequencing used immunoSEQ multiplex PCR; TCRdb keeps in-frame clones, though not all of them. The data show 2 million to 3 million clones, approximately 94% seen once. The rearrangement links TRBV5-5 to TRBJ1-4, with D hard to call. Sequenced sample: naive CD4+ T cells from PBMCs. The subset is: CD45RA+ positively selected. The receptor was derived from a man between 18 and 29 years old in good health. Some clones in this sample may be carry-over from other donors' samples. CDR3 sequence (DNA): TGTGCCAGCAGCTTGGTACCTACTGAAAAACTGTTTTTT. This encodes CASSLVPTEKLFF.